Only a few counts were recorded for the clone carrying this T cell receptor beta chain. The antigen remains unidentified. The sample holds other DNA sequences that translate to the same CDR3. The data are from a study of cytomegalovirus exposure and HLA in healthy donors. Study outcomes and limitations: About 90% or about 30% of the time was how often most TCR beta V segments were productive, according to an earlier analysis.

Primers included in the PCR were 60 Vbeta and 13 Jbeta primers. The repertoire was sequenced with immunoSEQ multiplex PCR; TCRdb's copy has only in-frame clones and lacks some. This table holds about 120,000 clones, roughly a tenth found once. This CDR3 contains 13 residues. The germline gives CDR1 MNHNS, CDR2 SASEGT. V lost 4 bases to trimming and J lost 4 bases, with 8 bases between them. The clonotype comes from a woman younger than 30 in good health and CMV-seropositive. The V and J genes are TRBV6-1 and TRBJ1-5, with D hard to call. The sample taken for sequencing was PBMCs. CDR3 DNA: TGTGCCAGCAGTGTTACGGAGAATCAGCCCCAGCATTTT. It codes for CASSVTENQPQHF.